This T cell receptor (beta chain) came from a study of neoadjuvant nivolumab and ipilimumab in lung cancer. Study-wide results and limits: Only two of four nivolumab-treated tumors gained richness and clonality by surgery.

A single count supports this clone. Its cognate antigen is unknown. The table came from immunoSEQ multiplex PCR; TCRdb's copy has only in-frame clones and leaves some out. This table holds about 27,000 clones, about 75% found once. This CDR3 comprises 16 residues. The ends lost 2 bases at V and 1 base at J; junction bases unmatched: 4. Germline V lookup: CDR1 SGHRS, CDR2 YFSETQ. The receptor's source is an adult with non-small cell lung cancer. The input for sequencing was tumor tissue, taken after neoadjuvant nivolumab, alone or with ipilimumab, at or shortly before surgery. J is TRBJ2-3 and V is TRBV5-1; TRBD2 matches at 10 bases. The CDR3 sequence is CASSFPSGGGTDTQYF. DNA of the CDR3: TGCGCCAGCAGCTTTCCTAGCGGGGGAGGCACAGATACGCAGTATTTT. Combining the CDR3 with reference TRBV5-1 and TRBJ2-3 gives the whole variable domain KAGVTQTPRYLIKTRGQQVTLSCSPISGHRSVSWYQQTPGQGLQFLFEYFSETQRNKGNFPGRFSGRQFSNSRSEMNVSTLELGDSALYLCASSFPSGGGTDTQYFGPGTRLTVL.